The clone carrying this T cell receptor beta chain occurred once. Original data processing: Estimation of nucleated cell counts was performed using reference gene primer amplification. Sequencing was performed with immunoSEQ multiplex PCR; in TCRdb, only in-frame clones are kept and a portion is missing. That table furnishes V, J and clone size, whereas the DNA furnished D and trimming. The sample includes some 110,000 clones, approximately 81% of them seen just once. The data were taken from a study of blood T cell repertoires in COVID-19. Across the whole study: Whether acute or convalescent, the COVID-19 samples came from the United States, Italy and Spain. The analysed material was cDNA or gDNA that came from T cells, B-cell-depleted T cells, or PBMCs.

During active infection, Seattle patients enrolled and were then monitored through disease. The V and J ends lost 2 bases and 0 bases, in that order; junction bases with no gene match: 9. Germline assignment: CDR1 LGHNA and CDR2 YNFKEQ. The CDR3 is 18 residues long. The sample comprised peripheral blood. This clonotype originated in an elderly man with COVID-19, enrolled during active disease. The chain uses TRBV4-2 and TRBJ2-7; 11 nucleotides align to TRBD2. The CDR3 protein is CASSQLHGLAGISYEQYF. The CDR3 DNA reads as TGTGCCAGCAGCCAACTCCACGGACTAGCGGGTATCTCCTACGAGCAGTACTTC.